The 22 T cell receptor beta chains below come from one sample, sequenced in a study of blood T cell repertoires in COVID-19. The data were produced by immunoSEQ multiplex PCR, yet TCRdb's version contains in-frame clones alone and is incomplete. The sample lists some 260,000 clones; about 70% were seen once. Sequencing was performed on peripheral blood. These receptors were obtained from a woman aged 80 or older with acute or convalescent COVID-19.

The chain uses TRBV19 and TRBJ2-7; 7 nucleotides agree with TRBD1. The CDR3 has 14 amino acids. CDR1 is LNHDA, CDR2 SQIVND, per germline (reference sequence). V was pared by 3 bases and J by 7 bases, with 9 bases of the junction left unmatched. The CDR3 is CASSIRQGSGEQYF. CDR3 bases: TGTGCCAGTAGTATTAGACAGGGATCGGGAGAGCAGTACTTC.

CDR3 bases: TGCGCCTCAGCCACGACAGGGCAGAACTATGGCTACACCTTC. As protein: CASATTGQNYGYTF. The J gene is TRBJ1-2, the V gene TRBV5-1; 7 bases are a match to TRBD1. The CDR3 runs to 14 residues. Looked up from germline, CDR1 is SGHRS and CDR2 is YFSETQ. V gave up 10 bases and J gave up 2 bases; unmatched junction bases: 11.

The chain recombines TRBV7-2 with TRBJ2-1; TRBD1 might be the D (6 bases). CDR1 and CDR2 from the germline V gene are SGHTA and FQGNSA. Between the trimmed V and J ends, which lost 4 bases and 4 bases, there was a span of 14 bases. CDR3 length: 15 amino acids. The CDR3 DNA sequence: TGTGCCAGCAGCTCCCTTGGACAGAAATACAATGAGCAGTTCTTC. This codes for CASSSLGQKYNEQFF.

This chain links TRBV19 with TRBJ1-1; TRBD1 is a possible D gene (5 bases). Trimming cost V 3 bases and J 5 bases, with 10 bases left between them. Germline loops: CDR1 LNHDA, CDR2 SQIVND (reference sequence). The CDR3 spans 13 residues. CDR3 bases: TGTGCCAGTAGTATGAATAGGGGTACTGAAGCTTTCTTT. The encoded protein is CASSMNRGTEAFF.

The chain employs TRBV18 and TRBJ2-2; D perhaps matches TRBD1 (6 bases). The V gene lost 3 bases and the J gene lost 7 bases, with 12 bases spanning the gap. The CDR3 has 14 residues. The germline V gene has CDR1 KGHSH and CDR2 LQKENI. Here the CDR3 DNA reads TGTGCCAGCTCACCTATTACAGGGAACGGGGAGCTGTTTTTT. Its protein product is CASSPITGNGELFF.

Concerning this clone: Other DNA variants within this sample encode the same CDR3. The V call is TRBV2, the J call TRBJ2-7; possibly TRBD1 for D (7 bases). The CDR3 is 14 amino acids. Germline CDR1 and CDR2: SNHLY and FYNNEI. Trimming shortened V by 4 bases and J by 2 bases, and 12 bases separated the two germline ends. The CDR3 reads CASSGQGGPYEQYF. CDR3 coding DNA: TGTGCCAGCAGTGGACAGGGAGGTCCCTACGAGCAGTACTTC.

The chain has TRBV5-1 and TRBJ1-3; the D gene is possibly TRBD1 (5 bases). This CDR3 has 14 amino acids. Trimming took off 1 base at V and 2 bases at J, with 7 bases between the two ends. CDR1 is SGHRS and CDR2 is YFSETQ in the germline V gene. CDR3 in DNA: TGCGCCAGCAGCTTGTCAGGGCCTGGAAACACCATATATTTT. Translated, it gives CASSLSGPGNTIYF. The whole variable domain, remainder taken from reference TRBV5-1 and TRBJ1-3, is KAGVTQTPRYLIKTRGQQVTLSCSPISGHRSVSWYQQTPGQGLQFLFEYFSETQRNKGNFPGRFSGRQFSNSRSEMNVSTLELGDSALYLCASSLSGPGNTIYFGEGSWLTVV.

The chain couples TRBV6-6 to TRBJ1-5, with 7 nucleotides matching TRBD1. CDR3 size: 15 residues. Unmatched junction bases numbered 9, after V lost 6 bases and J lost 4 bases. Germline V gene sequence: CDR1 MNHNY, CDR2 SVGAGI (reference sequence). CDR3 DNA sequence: TGTGCCAGCAGCCCTACGGACAGGAAGAATCAGCCCCAGCATTTT. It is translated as CASSPTDRKNQPQHF.

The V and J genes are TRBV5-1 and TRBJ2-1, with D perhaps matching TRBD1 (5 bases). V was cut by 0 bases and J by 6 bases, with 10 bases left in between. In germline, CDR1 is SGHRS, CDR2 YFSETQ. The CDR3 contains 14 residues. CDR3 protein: CASSLGDSLNEQFF. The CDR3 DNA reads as TGCGCCAGCAGCTTGGGCGACAGCCTCAATGAGCAGTTCTTC.

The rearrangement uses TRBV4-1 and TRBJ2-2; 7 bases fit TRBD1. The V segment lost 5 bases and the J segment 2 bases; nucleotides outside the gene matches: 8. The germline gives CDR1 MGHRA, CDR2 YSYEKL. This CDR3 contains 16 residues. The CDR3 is CASSTRQGLNTGELFF. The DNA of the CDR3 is TGCGCCAGCAGCACGCGACAGGGCCTAAACACCGGGGAGCTGTTTTTT.

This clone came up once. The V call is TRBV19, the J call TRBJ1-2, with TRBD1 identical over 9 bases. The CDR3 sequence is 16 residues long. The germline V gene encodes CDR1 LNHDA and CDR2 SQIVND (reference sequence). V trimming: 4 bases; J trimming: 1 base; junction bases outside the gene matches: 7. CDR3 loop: CASSTGQGTLNYGYTF. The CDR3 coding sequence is TGTGCCAGTAGTACCGGACAGGGGACCCTTAACTATGGCTACACCTTC.

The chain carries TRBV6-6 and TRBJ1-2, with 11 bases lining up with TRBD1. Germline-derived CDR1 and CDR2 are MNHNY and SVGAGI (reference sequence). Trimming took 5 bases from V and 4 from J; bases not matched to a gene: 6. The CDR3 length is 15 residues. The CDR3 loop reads CASSKGTGGVYGYTF. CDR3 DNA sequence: TGTGCCAGCAGTAAAGGGACAGGGGGGGTCTATGGCTACACCTTC.

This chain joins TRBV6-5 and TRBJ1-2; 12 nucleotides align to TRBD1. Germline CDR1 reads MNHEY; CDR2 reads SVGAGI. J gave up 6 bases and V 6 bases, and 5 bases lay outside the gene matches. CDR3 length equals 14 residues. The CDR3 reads CASRGTGGRDGYTF. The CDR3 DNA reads TGTGCCAGCAGGGGGACAGGGGGCCGGGATGGCTACACCTTC.

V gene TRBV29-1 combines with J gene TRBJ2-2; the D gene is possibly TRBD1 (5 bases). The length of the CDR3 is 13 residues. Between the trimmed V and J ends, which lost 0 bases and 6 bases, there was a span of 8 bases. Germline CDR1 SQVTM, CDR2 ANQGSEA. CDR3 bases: TGCAGCGTTGAAGATCAAGGGGCCGGGGAGCTGTTTTTT. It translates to CSVEDQGAGELFF.

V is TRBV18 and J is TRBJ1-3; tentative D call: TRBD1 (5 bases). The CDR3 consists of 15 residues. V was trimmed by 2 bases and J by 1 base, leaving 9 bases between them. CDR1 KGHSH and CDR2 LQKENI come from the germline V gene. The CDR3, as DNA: TGTGCCAGCTCACCATCCAGGGCATCTGGAAACACCATATATTTT. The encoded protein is CASSPSRASGNTIYF.

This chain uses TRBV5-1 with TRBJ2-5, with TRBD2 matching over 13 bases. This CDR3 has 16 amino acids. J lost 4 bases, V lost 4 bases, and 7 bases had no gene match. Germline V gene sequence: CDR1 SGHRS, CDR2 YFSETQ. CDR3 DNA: TGCGCCAGCAGCGCCACTAGCGGGAGGGTCGTAGAGACCCAGTACTTC. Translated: CASSATSGRVVETQYF.

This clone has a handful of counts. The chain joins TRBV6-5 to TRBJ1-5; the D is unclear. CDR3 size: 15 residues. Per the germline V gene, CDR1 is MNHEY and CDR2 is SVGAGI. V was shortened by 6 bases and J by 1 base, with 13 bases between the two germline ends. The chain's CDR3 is CASSRTVESNQPQHF. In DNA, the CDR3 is TGTGCCAGCAGCCGAACCGTGGAGAGCAATCAGCCCCAGCATTTT.

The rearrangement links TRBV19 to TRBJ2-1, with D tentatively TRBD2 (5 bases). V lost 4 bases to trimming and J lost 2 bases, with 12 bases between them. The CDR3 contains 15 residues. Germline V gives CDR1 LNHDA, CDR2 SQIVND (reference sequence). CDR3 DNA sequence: TGTGCCAGTAGTAAGGACTCCGCCGCCTACAATGAGCAGTTCTTC. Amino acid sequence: CASSKDSAAYNEQFF.

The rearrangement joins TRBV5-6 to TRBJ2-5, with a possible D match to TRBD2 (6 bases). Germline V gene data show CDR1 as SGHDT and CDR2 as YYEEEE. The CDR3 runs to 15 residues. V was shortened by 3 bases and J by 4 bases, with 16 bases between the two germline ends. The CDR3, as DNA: TGTGCCAGCAGCTCTGTAATGGCTAGCGCAGAGACCCAGTACTTC. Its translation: CASSSVMASAETQYF.

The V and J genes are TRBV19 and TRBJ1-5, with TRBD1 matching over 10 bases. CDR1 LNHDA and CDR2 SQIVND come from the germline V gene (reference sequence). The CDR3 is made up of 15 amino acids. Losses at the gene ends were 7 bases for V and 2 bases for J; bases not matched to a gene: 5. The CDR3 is CASMEDRGGNQPQHF. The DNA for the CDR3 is TGTGCCAGTATGGAGGACAGGGGGGGCAATCAGCCCCAGCATTTT.

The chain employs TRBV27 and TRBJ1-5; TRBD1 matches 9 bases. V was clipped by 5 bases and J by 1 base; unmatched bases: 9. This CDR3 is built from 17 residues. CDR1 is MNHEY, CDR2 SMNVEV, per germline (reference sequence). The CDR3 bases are TGTGCCAGCAGTCCCCTTAGGGGACAGGGAAGCAATCAGCCCCAGCATTTT. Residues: CASSPLRGQGSNQPQHF.

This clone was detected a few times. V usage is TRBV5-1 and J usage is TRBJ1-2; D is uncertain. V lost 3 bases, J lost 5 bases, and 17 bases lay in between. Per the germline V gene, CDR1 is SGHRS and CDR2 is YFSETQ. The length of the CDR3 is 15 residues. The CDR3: CASSSNTETGYGYTF. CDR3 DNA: TGCGCCAGCAGCTCAAACACCGAGACGGGGTATGGCTACACCTTC.